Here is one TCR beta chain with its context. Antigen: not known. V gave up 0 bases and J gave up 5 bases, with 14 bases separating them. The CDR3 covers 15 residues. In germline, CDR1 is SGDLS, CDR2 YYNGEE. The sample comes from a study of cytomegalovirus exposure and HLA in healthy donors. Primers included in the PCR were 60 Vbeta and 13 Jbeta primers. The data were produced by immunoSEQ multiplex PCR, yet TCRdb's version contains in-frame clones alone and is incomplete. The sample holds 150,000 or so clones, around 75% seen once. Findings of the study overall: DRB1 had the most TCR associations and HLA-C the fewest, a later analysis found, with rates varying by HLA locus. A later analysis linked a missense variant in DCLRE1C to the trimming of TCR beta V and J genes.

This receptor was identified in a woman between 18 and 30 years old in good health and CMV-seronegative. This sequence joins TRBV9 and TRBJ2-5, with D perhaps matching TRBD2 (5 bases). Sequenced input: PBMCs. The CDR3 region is CASSVGDEGMETQYF. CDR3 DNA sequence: TGTGCCAGCAGCGTAGGAGATGAGGGTATGGAGACCCAGTACTTC.